This passage covers 17 T cell receptor beta chains from one sample sequenced in a study of T cells in Graves' hyperthyroidism and ophthalmopathy. Amplification targeted TCR beta CDR3 regions from RNA transcripts. The study used the HTBI primer set for a first-round RT-PCR of the TCR CDR3. TCRdb itself ran the multiplex PCR reads through MiXCR, one entry per CDR3 protein. The sample has hundreds of thousands of distinct CDR3 sequences, over 11% seen once. Sequencing input: blood. All receptors come from a man aged 50 to 59 with Graves' ophthalmopathy.

There are many counts of this clonotype. The gene calls are TRBV20-1 and TRBJ2-3, with 9 bases matching TRBD1. Germline trimming cut 5 bases from V and 0 bases from J; bases unmatched to any gene: 9. Germline CDR1 is DFQATT and CDR2 is SNEGSKA (reference sequence). There are 16 residues in the CDR3. The DNA of the CDR3 is TGCAGTGCTCAGGGACAGGGACAAACTAGCACAGATACGCAGTATTTT. Its translation is CSAQGQGQTSTDTQYF.

The sample holds many counts of this clonotype. V and J are TRBV11-2 and TRBJ2-7; the match to TRBD1 covers 9 bases. Unmatched junction bases numbered 7, after V lost 6 bases and J lost 4 bases. This CDR3 comprises 14 residues. Germline V gene data show CDR1 as SGHAT and CDR2 as FQNNGV. CDR3 DNA sequence: TGTGCCAGCAGGGCCGGACAGGGGAGTTACGAGCAGTACTTC. This codes for CASRAGQGSYEQYF.

With respect to this clonotype: One junction end disagrees with the germline gene, perhaps due to a read error. The chain uses TRBV6-2 or TRBV6-3 and TRBJ2-1; 10 nucleotides match TRBD2. The CDR3 extends over 13 amino acids. Looked up from germline, CDR1 is MNHEY and CDR2 is SVGEGT. CDR3 sequence: CATQTSGYNERFF. In DNA form, the CDR3 reads TGTGCCACCCAGACTAGCGGGTACAATGAGCGGTTCTTC.

This chain uses TRBV6-4 with TRBJ2-7, with 7 bases lining up with TRBD1. The DNA end favors TRBJ2-1, so the J call may be wrong. The CDR3 has 13 residues. The germline V gene encodes CDR1 MRHNA and CDR2 SNTAGT. Written as DNA, the CDR3 is TGTGCCAGCAGTGCGGTCAGGGGGTACGAGCAGTTCTTC. This encodes CASSAVRGYEQFF.

A few counts support this clonotype. CDR3 sequence reads: CASSSFELPTGDREKLFF. The DNA of the CDR3 is TGTGCCAGCAGCTCCTTTGAATTGCCTACAGGGGATCGTGAAAAACTGTTTTTT. This chain joins TRBV7-2 and TRBJ1-4, with 7 bases matching TRBD1. The CDR3 has 18 amino acids. Germline CDR1 SGHTA, CDR2 FQGNSA. V shed 4 bases, J shed 7 bases, and the junction held 18 bases outside the gene matches. The whole variable domain, filled in from reference TRBV7-2 and TRBJ1-4, reads GAGVSQSPSNKVTEKGKDVELRCDPISGHTALYWYRQSLGQGLEFLIYFQGNSAPDKSGLPSDRFSAERTGGSVSTLTIQRTQQEDSAVYLCASSSFELPTGDREKLFFGSGTQLSVL.

In its sample, this clonotype was seen a few times. CDR3 protein: CASIKRDRFDGYTF. CDR3 DNA sequence: TGTGCCAGTATAAAGAGGGACAGGTTTGACGGCTACACCTTC. J is TRBJ1-2 and V is TRBV19; TRBD1 matches 8 bases. V gave up 7 bases and J gave up 8 bases; unmatched junction bases: 12. CDR3 size: 14 residues. Germline CDR1 reads LNHDA; CDR2 reads SQIVND (reference sequence).

The genes are TRBV11-2 and TRBJ1-2; tentatively, D is TRBD1 (5 bases). Germline V gene data show CDR1 as SGHAT and CDR2 as FQNNGV. This CDR3 contains 14 residues. Trimming left V 1 base short and J 8 bases short, with 14 bases between. CDR3 coding DNA: TGTGCCAGCAGCTTAGGACAGACAGATTTCGGCTACACCTTC. It encodes CASSLGQTDFGYTF.

Worth noting for this clonotype: A read error may be the cause here, since a much bigger clone is one base away. The V call is TRBV15, the J call TRBJ1-1, with TRBD1 matching over 8 bases. CDR1 LNHNV and CDR2 YYDKDF come from the germline V gene (reference sequence). V lost 1 base and J lost 5; bases outside the gene matches: 0. This CDR3 has 13 residues. CDR3: CATSRGQGTEAFF. DNA of the CDR3: TGTGCCACCAGCAGAGGACAGGGGACTGAAGCTTTCTTT.

The gene calls are TRBV7-2 and TRBJ2-3; 11 nucleotides match TRBD2. The germline gives CDR1 SGHTA, CDR2 FQGNSA. V lost 4 bases, J lost 1 base, and 4 bases stayed unmatched. This CDR3 comprises 16 residues. The CDR3 reads CASSYGLAGRTDTQYF. DNA for the CDR3: TGTGCCAGCAGCTATGGACTAGCGGGCCGCACAGATACGCAGTATTTT.

This clonotype showed up many times. The rearrangement links TRBV5-1 to TRBJ2-3; 8 nucleotides line up with TRBD1. This CDR3 has 15 amino acids. V was clipped by 4 bases and J by 1 base; unmatched bases: 5. Germline V lookup: CDR1 SGHRS, CDR2 YFSETQ. The CDR3 sequence is CASSPKTGGTDTQYF. In DNA, the CDR3 is TGCGCCAGCAGCCCGAAGACAGGGGGCACAGATACGCAGTATTTT.

This clonotype showed up many times. The rearrangement links TRBV11-2 to TRBJ1-2; D not resolved. Trimming removed 1 base from V and 2 bases from J, with 14 bases in between. Germline CDR1 and CDR2: SGHAT and FQNNGV. The CDR3 runs 16 residues. CDR3 region: CASSLVGRQLNYGYTF. CDR3 coding DNA: TGTGCCAGCAGCTTAGTGGGCAGGCAATTAAACTATGGCTACACCTTC.

For this clonotype: This clone may be a read error of a much larger clone one base away. This chain connects TRBV3-1 to TRBJ2-3; the match to TRBD2 covers 11 bases. Germline assignment: CDR1 LGHDT and CDR2 YNNKEL (reference sequence). CDR3 length: 14 amino acids. The junction had 6 bases not matched to a gene; V was cut back by 7 bases and J by 6 bases. The CDR3 sequence is CASTSTSGMDTQYF. As DNA, the CDR3 is TGTGCCAGCACGTCGACTAGCGGGATGGATACGCAGTATTTT.

This clonotype was recorded a few times. This chain joins TRBV7-9 and TRBJ2-1; D not resolved. The V end lost 5 bases, the J end lost 2 bases, and 13 bases lay between the germline ends. The length of the CDR3 is 15 residues. CDR1 and CDR2 (germline): SEHNR, FQNEAQ (reference sequence). The CDR3 protein is CASSGQVDTYNEQFF. CDR3 DNA sequence: TGTGCCAGCAGCGGTCAGGTGGATACCTACAATGAGCAGTTCTTC.

This clonotype was observed a few times. This chain uses TRBV25-1 with TRBJ1-4; weak D call: TRBD1 (5 bases). This CDR3 has 16 residues. Germline V CDR1 and CDR2: MGHDK, SYGVNS. V dropped 4 bases and J dropped 0 bases, with 12 bases sitting between them. The CDR3 DNA sequence: TGTGCCAGCAGTGGGCCCAGGGTTGCAACTAATGAAAAACTGTTTTTT. Protein: CASSGPRVATNEKLFF.

This clonotype was recorded at least ten times. This chain links TRBV5-1 with TRBJ1-3; tentatively, D is TRBD1 (5 bases). Trimming took off 4 bases at V and 0 bases at J, with 14 bases between the two ends. The length of the CDR3 is 16 residues. CDR1 and CDR2 from the germline V gene are SGHRS and YFSETQ. For the CDR3, the DNA is TGCGCCAGCAGCCCCGACACAGGAGTCTCTGGAAACACCATATATTTT. Its protein product is CASSPDTGVSGNTIYF.

This clonotype has a count of ten or more. V is TRBV5-1 and J is TRBJ2-3; TRBD1 matches at 12 bases. The CDR3 is made up of 17 amino acids. J gave up 5 bases and V 0 bases, and 7 bases lay outside the gene matches. Germline V CDR1 and CDR2: SGHRS, YFSETQ. Here the CDR3 reads CASSLATGTGGVDTQYF. CDR3 nucleotide sequence: TGCGCCAGCAGCTTGGCCACCGGGACAGGGGGCGTAGATACGCAGTATTTT.

CDR3 nucleotide sequence: TGCGCCAGCAGCCAAGATTCGGGACGAAACACCGGGGAGCTGTTTTTT. Protein: CASSQDSGRNTGELFF. The genes are TRBV4-1 and TRBJ2-2; perhaps D is TRBD1 or TRBD2 (5 bases each). The CDR3 contains 16 residues. Trimming removed 0 bases at V and 2 bases at J, with 10 bases between. Germline V gene lookup returns CDR1 MGHRA and CDR2 YSYEKL.